Reported below is one TCR beta chain. As yet, its antigen is unknown. These data come from a study of OX40 agonist ivuxolimab in advanced cancers. Background on the study: Dosing consisted of intravenous ivuxolimab at 0.01 to 10 mg/kg every 2 weeks.

Study results and caveats: Expanded clones were, on average, more numerous in CD8+ T cells than in CD4+. Some patients who did not respond also had low normalized T-cell clonal expansion.

Germline values: CDR1 SGHAT, CDR2 FQNNGV. The length of the CDR3 is 12 residues. With V trimmed by 5 bases and J by 7 bases, 4 bases remained unmatched. Patients with autoimmune history or systemic immunosuppression were excluded. Some clones are missing from TCRdb's copy, which holds only in-frame ones; the method was immunoSEQ multiplex PCR. The sample holds 55,000 to 65,000 clones, about 85% seen once. The receptor comes from an adult with an advanced solid tumor such as melanoma, head and neck, liver or kidney cancer. V usage is TRBV11-2 and J usage is TRBJ2-5; 7 nucleotides align to TRBD2. Here the sequenced sample was CD4+ or CD8+ T cells sorted from blood, taken in a trial of the OX40 agonist ivuxolimab. CDR3: CASSQWGGTQYF. In DNA, the CDR3 is TGTGCCAGCAGCCAGTGGGGGGGGACCCAGTACTTC. Combining the CDR3 with reference TRBV11-2 and TRBJ2-5 gives the whole variable domain EAGVAQSPRYKIIEKRQSVAFWCNPISGHATLYWYQQILGQGPKLLIQFQNNGVVDDSQLPKDRFSAERLKGVDSTLKIQPAKLEDSAVYLCASSQWGGTQYFGPGTRLLVL.